The clone carrying this T cell receptor (beta chain) was found a few times. Its specificity is not known. The data were taken from a study of blood T cells in healthy people across ages. Study information: Template switching picked up about one barcoded beta molecule for each two T cells.

A sample-barcoded 5' primer and a J-beta primer mix were used in a second PCR of roughly 6 to 11 cycles. TCRdb reanalysed the 5' RACE reads using MiXCR and keeps one entry per CDR3 protein. The sample has 1,300,000 or so distinct CDR3 sequences; around 59% are singletons. The CDR3 sequence is 14 residues long. From germline, CDR1 is SQVTM and CDR2 ANQGSEA. Trimming took off 5 bases at V and 4 bases at J, with 18 bases between the two ends. Study outcomes and limitations: TCR beta diversity per million T cells fell roughly linearly with age. Long-lived donors had more naive CD4+ cells and higher diversity than aged donors. Diversity was estimated from one million T cells, and these estimates were considered underestimates.

Sequenced: blood. This chain uses TRBV29-1 with TRBJ2-7; tentative D call: TRBD1 (5 bases). This receptor was taken from a man aged 18 to 35 in good health. The CDR3 reads CSVSRQQTLYEQYF. The CDR3, as DNA: TGCAGCGTTTCAAGACAGCAAACTCTATACGAGCAGTACTTC.